Listed below are T cell receptor beta chains from one sample, sequenced in a study of TIL therapy for anti-PD-1-resistant metastatic lung cancer. Only in-frame clones appear in the TCRdb table, and some are missing; sequencing was by immunoSEQ multiplex PCR. The table has 60,000 or so clones, approximately 69% seen once. The input for sequencing was blood, taken at baseline. The receptors were gathered from a person aged 25 to 85 with non-small cell lung cancer. Both conserved end residues are part of each CDR3. The D gene is left open where the match is weak. Where a row states a size, it is once, few, many or the class of an expanded clone; other rows omit it.

clone size,D gene,J gene,CDR3 length,V gene,CDR3 protein,CDR3 DNA
-,-,TRBJ2-7,14,TRBV11-2,CASNPQGSSYEQYF,TGTGCCAGCAACCCACAGGGAAGCTCCTACGAGCAGTACTTC
-,TRBD2,TRBJ2-1,16,TRBV29-1,CSVLRRLAGEVNEQFF,TGCAGCGTGCTAAGAAGACTAGCGGGAGAGGTCAATGAGCAGTTCTTC
-,TRBD1,TRBJ2-7,14,TRBV10-3,CAISGQGAFYEQYF,TGTGCCATCAGTGGACAGGGGGCGTTCTACGAGCAGTACTTC
-,TRBD2,TRBJ2-7,14,TRBV6-1,CASSESGSSYEQYF,TGTGCCAGCAGTGAGAGCGGGAGCTCCTACGAGCAGTACTTC
-,TRBD2,TRBJ2-5,14,TRBV5-4,CASSGGREQETQYF,TGTGCCAGCAGCGGTGGGCGGGAGCAAGAGACCCAGTACTTC
-,TRBD1,TRBJ2-3,18,TRBV4-2,CASSPGQVLIPNTDTQYF,TGTGCCAGCAGCCCGGGACAGGTGCTTATCCCTAACACAGATACGCAGTATTTT
-,TRBD1,TRBJ2-5,14,TRBV5-1,CASSILGTEETQYF,TGCGCCAGCAGCATACTCGGGACAGAAGAGACCCAGTACTTC
-,-,TRBJ2-2,17,TRBV5-1,CASSLYRGTTGSGELFF,TGCGCCAGCAGCTTGTATAGGGGTACTACGGGGTCCGGGGAGCTGTTTTTT
many,-,TRBJ2-7,12,TRBV18,CASSPENYEQYF,TGTGCCAGCTCACCGGAGAACTACGAGCAGTACTTC
few,TRBD1,TRBJ1-1,14,TRBV5-1,CASSGQGGSTEAFF,TGCGCCAGCAGCGGACAGGGCGGGAGCACTGAAGCTTTCTTT
-,-,TRBJ2-7,16,TRBV18,CASSPQWLEGREGQYF,TGTGCCAGCTCACCACAATGGCTGGAGGGAAGAGAGGGGCAGTACTTC
-,-,TRBJ1-2,13,TRBV9,CASSVQGNYGCTF,TGTGCCAGCAGCGTTCAGGGGAACTATGGCTGCACCTTC
-,-,TRBJ2-3,12,TRBV30,CAWVPNSGEQYF,TGTGCCTGGGTCCCTAATAGCGGAGAGCAGTATTTT
-,TRBD2,TRBJ2-2,16,TRBV12-5,CASASRGGRMSGELFF,TGTGCTAGTGCATCCAGAGGCGGGAGAATGAGCGGGGAGCTGTTTTTT
few,-,TRBJ1-5,15,TRBV7-2,CASSSQGISNQPQHF,TGTGCCAGCAGCTCACAGGGTATTAGCAATCAGCCCCAGCATTTT
-,-,TRBJ1-5,15,TRBV2,CASRVREADNQPQHF,TGTGCCAGCAGAGTCCGGGAGGCAGATAATCAGCCCCAGCATTTT
-,-,TRBJ2-1,15,TRBV13,CASGELTSSYNEQFF,TGTGCCAGCGGGGAATTGACCAGCTCCTACAATGAGCAGTTCTTC
-,TRBD2,TRBJ2-1,15,TRBV5-1,CASRDGLATLNEQFF,TGCGCCAGCAGGGATGGACTAGCCACACTCAATGAGCAGTTCTTC
-,-,TRBJ2-1,14,TRBV11-2,CASSLIGAYNEQFF,TGTGCCAGCAGCCTTATAGGGGCGTACAATGAGCAGTTCTTC
-,TRBD1,TRBJ1-2,14,TRBV5-1,CASSLDRGVPGYTF,TGCGCCAGCAGTTTGGACAGGGGAGTGCCTGGCTACACCTTC
medium-sized,-,TRBJ2-1,13,TRBV4-1,CASSQVANNEQFF,TGCGCCAGCAGCCAAGTGGCAAACAATGAGCAGTTCTTC
-,-,TRBJ1-4,15,TRBV19,CASSVAGGTFEKLFF,TGTGCCAGTAGTGTCGCCGGCGGGACATTTGAAAAACTGTTTTTT
-,-,TRBJ2-2,12,TRBV7-6,CASSVFGGELFF,TGTGCCAGCAGCGTTTTCGGGGGGGAGCTGTTTTTT
-,TRBD1,TRBJ2-3,13,TRBV29-1,CSVTGGNTDTQYF,TGCAGCGTGACAGGGGGAAACACAGATACGCAGTATTTT
few,TRBD1,TRBJ1-1,13,TRBV29-1,CSVMTGMNTEAFF,TGCAGCGTAATGACAGGGATGAACACTGAAGCTTTCTTT
-,TRBD1,TRBJ1-5,14,TRBV4-2,CASSRDRVFQPQHF,TGTGCCAGCAGCCGGGACAGGGTTTTTCAGCCCCAGCATTTT
-,-,TRBJ2-1,15,TRBV6-6,CASIREWGKNNEQFF,TGTGCCAGCATTCGCGAGTGGGGGAAAAACAATGAGCAGTTCTTC
-,TRBD1,TRBJ2-5,14,TRBV7-2,CASSFQGDQETQYF,TGTGCCAGCAGCTTCCAGGGGGATCAAGAGACCCAGTACTTC